This T cell receptor beta chain was captured by sequencing in a study of identical twins. General observations from the study: Out-of-frame alpha sequences common to twins were enriched for low generation probability. Findings came from cross-sectional statistics, without long-term follow-up of donors.

A single record per CDR3 protein comes from TCRdb applying MiXCR to the 5' RACE reads. The sample consists of approximately 490,000 distinct CDR3 sequences, approximately 20% of them appearing once. Among all donors, each was a healthy Caucasian. This clonotype was counted at least ten times. Its specificity is not known. The data were also submitted as part of a second study, on yellow fever vaccine responses in identical twins. That paper states: In identical twins, vaccine T cell responses appeared partly shared and partly individual.

This clonotype was sampled from a young woman in good health. The sequencing input was CD4+ T cells sorted from blood.

This CDR3 is CASSSWETNTGELFF. The CDR3 DNA follows: TGTGCCAGCAGCTCGTGGGAAACGAACACCGGGGAGCTGTTTTTT. The chain recombines TRBV7-2 with TRBJ2-2, with unresolved D. The CDR3 is made up of 15 amino acids. V lost 4 bases and J lost 0, with 9 bases in between. Per the germline V gene, CDR1 is SGHTA and CDR2 is FQGNSA.